A selection of T cell receptor beta chains follows, all from one sample in a study of control samples from healthy donors and cancer patients. This table comes from immunoSEQ multiplex PCR, and its TCRdb copy is limited to in-frame clones, with some not included. This sample has some 80,000 clones, with roughly 91% found just once. Sequencing was carried out using blood. The origin of the receptors is a man aged 50 or older in good health. Each CDR3 is given without its conserved first and last residue. Each record gives: V gene, J gene, CDR3 protein.

TRBV14	TRBJ2-1	ASSQEGRLAGGNNEQF
TRBV11-2	TRBJ1-1	ASSWTGNTEAF
TRBV19	TRBJ2-2	ASSIRTGGDTGELF
TRBV30	TRBJ1-5	AWSNGVNQPQH
TRBV7-2	TRBJ2-3	ASSWTGGADTQY
TRBV5-8	TRBJ1-2	ASSLAQQGYT
TRBV29-1	TRBJ1-2	SAGQQDGYT
TRBV14	TRBJ2-1	ASSQLRVEQF
TRBV11-3	TRBJ2-1	ASSERGGYNEQF
TRBV5-4	TRBJ2-5	ATSLNREKETQY
TRBV5-1	TRBJ1-2	ASSSSGTGGFGYT
TRBV18	TRBJ2-3	ASSPGTSGAQY
TRBV14	TRBJ1-1	ASSRLGEDTEAF
TRBV5-1	TRBJ2-3	ASSWDSRDTQY
TRBV19	TRBJ1-1	ASSMGTGKGTEAF
TRBV15	TRBJ2-5	ATSRSPSGGAEETQY
TRBV7-6	TRBJ2-1	ASSPSGGFNEQF
TRBV6-1	TRBJ2-5	ASSDSLIQETQY
TRBV5-6	TRBJ1-6	ASSLWTDYIGYSPLH
TRBV7-2	TRBJ1-6	ASSPGVSFNSPLH
TRBV6-5	TRBJ1-5	ASTERGGGNQPQH
TRBV28	TRBJ1-3	ASSHRGRENTIY
TRBV6-5	TRBJ1-2	ASSSAYYGYT
TRBV5-6	TRBJ2-1	ASSSLPALRLHNEQF
TRBV5-1	TRBJ1-1	ASSLQGRHTEAF
TRBV2	TRBJ1-2	ASRDRNSGGYT
TRBV3-1/TRBV3-2	TRBJ2-7	ASSRTSGPLYEQY
TRBV15	TRBJ2-7	ATSRSGTGQYEQY
TRBV7-9	TRBJ1-1	ASSLGTEAF
TRBV4-1	TRBJ2-7	ASSQGPGQPYEQY
TRBV9	TRBJ2-7	ASSVAPGARDEQY
TRBV19	TRBJ2-1	ASSQGLQGEQF
TRBV5-4	TRBJ2-7	ASREGSGYEQY
TRBV5-1	TRBJ2-2	ATKLAGNTGELF
TRBV7-6	TRBJ1-1	ASSLLRDRVTEAF
TRBV30	TRBJ2-2	AWSPTGPGELF
TRBV6-1	TRBJ1-2	ASSEVGTGYGYT
TRBV6-4	TRBJ2-3	ASSLDSFTDTQY
TRBV11-2	TRBJ1-2	ASSFPFGTRGGNYGYT
TRBV5-6	TRBJ1-2	ASSFWDRATYGYT
TRBV5-4	TRBJ2-2	ASSRQGYTGELF
TRBV6-1	TRBJ1-4	ASSEIDTPIGLF
TRBV5-6	TRBJ2-7	ASSLAAQGWQGREQY
TRBV14	TRBJ2-2	ASSHQGGKSGELF
TRBV4-1	TRBJ1-2	ASSPDRNYGYT
TRBV5-4	TRBJ1-2	ASSPDLGGSISYT
TRBV6-5	TRBJ1-6	ASKRRGPYNSPLH
TRBV19	TRBJ1-1	ASSIAGGVQTEAF
TRBV15	TRBJ2-7	ATSSLPRASYEQY
TRBV6-1	TRBJ2-2	ASSDLGINTGELF
TRBV10-3	TRBJ2-5	AISERRDAETQY
TRBV21-1	TRBJ2-3	ASSKDRGGRGTDTQY
TRBV5-1	TRBJ2-1	ASSPIDSGARREQF
TRBV7-3	TRBJ2-3	ASSFTIADTQY
TRBV18	TRBJ2-1	ASSPEAGEYNEQF